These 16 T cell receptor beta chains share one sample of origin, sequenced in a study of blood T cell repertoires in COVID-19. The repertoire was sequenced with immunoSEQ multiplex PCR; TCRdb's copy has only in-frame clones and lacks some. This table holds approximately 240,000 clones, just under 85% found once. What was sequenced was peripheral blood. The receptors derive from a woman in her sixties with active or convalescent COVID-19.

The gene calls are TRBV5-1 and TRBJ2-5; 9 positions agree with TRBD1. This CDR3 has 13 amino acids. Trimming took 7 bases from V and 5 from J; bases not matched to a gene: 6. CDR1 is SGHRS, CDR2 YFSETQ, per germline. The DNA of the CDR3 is TGCGCCAGCTCCGGGACAGGGAGGGAGACCCAGTACTTC. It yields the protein CASSGTGRETQYF. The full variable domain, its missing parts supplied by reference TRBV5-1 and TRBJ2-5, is KAGVTQTPRYLIKTRGQQVTLSCSPISGHRSVSWYQQTPGQGLQFLFEYFSETQRNKGNFPGRFSGRQFSNSRSEMNVSTLELGDSALYLCASSGTGRETQYFGPGTRLLVL.

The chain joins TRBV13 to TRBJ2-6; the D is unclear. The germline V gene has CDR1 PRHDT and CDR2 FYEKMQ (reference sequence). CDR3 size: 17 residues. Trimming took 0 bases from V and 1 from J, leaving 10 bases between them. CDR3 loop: CASSLGGARSGANVLTF. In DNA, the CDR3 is TGTGCCAGCAGCTTAGGGGGCGCCCGTTCTGGGGCCAACGTCCTGACTTTC. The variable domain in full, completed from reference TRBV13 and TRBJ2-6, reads AAGVIQSPRHLIKEKRETATLKCYPIPRHDTVYWYQQGPGQDPQFLISFYEKMQSDKGSIPDRFSAQQFSDYHSELNMSSLELGDSALYFCASSLGGARSGANVLTFGAGSRLTVL.

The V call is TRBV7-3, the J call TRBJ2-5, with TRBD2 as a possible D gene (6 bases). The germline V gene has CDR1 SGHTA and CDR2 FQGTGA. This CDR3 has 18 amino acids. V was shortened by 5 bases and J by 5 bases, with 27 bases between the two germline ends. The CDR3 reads CASSPGPTRGRSGETQYF. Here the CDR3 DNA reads TGTGCCAGCAGCCCTGGCCCGACTAGAGGGAGGTCCGGCGAGACCCAGTACTTC.

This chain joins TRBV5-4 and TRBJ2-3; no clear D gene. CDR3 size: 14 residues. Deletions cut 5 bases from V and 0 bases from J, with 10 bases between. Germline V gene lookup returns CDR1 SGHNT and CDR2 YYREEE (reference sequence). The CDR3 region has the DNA TGTGCCAGCAGAACTGATCCTAGCACAGATACGCAGTATTTT. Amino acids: CASRTDPSTDTQYF.

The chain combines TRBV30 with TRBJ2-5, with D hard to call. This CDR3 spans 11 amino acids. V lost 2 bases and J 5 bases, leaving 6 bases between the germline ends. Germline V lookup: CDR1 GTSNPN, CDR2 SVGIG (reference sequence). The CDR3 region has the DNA TGTGCCTGGAGTCCCGGGGAGACCCAGTACTTC. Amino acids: CAWSPGETQYF.

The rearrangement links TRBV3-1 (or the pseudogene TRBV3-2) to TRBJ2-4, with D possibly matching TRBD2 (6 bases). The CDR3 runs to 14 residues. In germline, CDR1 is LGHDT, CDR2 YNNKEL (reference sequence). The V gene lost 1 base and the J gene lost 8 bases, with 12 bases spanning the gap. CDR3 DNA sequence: TGTGCCAGCAGCCAAGGAGGCAGGGAGGACATTCAGTACTTC. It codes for CASSQGGREDIQYF.

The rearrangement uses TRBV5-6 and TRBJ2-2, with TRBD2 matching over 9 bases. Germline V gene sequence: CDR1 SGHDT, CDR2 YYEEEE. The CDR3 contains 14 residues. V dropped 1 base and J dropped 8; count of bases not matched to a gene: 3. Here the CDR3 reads CASSLLAGRGELFF. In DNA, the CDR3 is TGTGCCAGCAGCTTGCTAGCGGGACGGGGGGAGCTGTTTTTT.

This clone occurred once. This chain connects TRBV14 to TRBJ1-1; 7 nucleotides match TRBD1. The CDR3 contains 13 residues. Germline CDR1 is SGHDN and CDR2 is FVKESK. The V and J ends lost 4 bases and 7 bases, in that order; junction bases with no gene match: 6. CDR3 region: CASSLGTVGEAFF. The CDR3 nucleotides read TGTGCCAGCAGCCTCGGGACAGTTGGTGAAGCTTTCTTT.

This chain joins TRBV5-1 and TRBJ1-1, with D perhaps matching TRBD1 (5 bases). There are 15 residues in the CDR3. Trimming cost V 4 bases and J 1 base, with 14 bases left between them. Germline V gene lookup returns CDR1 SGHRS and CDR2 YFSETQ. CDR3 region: CASSLHGAENTEAFF. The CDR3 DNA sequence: TGCGCCAGCAGCCTCCATGGGGCTGAGAACACTGAAGCTTTCTTT.

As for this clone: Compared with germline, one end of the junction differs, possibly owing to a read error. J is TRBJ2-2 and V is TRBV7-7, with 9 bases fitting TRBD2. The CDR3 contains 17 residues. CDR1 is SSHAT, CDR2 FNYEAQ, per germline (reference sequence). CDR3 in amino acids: CASSLFAGGPDTGELFF. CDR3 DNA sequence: TGTGCTAGCAGCTTATTTGCGGGAGGGCCCGACACCGGGGAGCTGTTTTTT.

CDR3 DNA: TGCGCCAGCAGCCCGCTAGCCGAATATACGCAGTATTTT. Translated: CASSPLAEYTQYF. The rearrangement links TRBV10-1 to TRBJ2-3; D might be TRBD2 (5 bases). Germline values: CDR1 WNHNN, CDR2 SYGVQD (reference sequence). The CDR3 is 13 amino acids. V lost 6 bases, J lost 7 bases, and 14 bases lay in between.

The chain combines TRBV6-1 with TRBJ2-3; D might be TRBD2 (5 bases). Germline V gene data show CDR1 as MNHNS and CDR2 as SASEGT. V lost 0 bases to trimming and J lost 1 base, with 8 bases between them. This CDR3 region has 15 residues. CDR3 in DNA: TGTGCCAGCAGTGAAGCGGGAGTGGGCACAGATACGCAGTATTTT. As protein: CASSEAGVGTDTQYF.

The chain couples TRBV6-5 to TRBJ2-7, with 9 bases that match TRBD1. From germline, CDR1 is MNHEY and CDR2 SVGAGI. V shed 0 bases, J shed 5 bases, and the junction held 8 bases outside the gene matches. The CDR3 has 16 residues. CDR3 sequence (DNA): TGTGCCAGCAGTTACTCCCCGGGGACAGGGCTCGACGAGCAGTACTTC. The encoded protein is CASSYSPGTGLDEQYF.

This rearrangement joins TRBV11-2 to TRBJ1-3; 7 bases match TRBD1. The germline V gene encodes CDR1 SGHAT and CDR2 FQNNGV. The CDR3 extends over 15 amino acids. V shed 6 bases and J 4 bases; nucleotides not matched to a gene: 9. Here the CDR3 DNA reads TGTGCCAGCAGAGGGAACAGGGGCTACGGAAACACCATATATTTT. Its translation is CASRGNRGYGNTIYF.

This CDR3 is CASSLGAGRGYNEQFF. DNA of the CDR3: TGTGCCAGCAGCTTAGGTGCCGGAAGGGGCTACAATGAGCAGTTCTTC. The chain uses TRBV7-2 and TRBJ2-1, with a tentative D call TRBD1 (5 bases). Germline-derived CDR1 and CDR2 are SGHTA and FQGNSA. CDR3 length equals 16 residues. The germline V and J ends were trimmed by 1 base and 3 bases, with 13 bases remaining between them.

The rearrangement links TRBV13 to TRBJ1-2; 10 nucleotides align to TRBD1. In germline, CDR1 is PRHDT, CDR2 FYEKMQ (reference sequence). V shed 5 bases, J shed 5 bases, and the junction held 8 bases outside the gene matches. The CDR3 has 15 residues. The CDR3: CASSDRDRGKYGYTF. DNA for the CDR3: TGTGCCAGCAGCGACCGGGACAGGGGTAAGTATGGCTACACCTTC.